The 21 T cell receptor beta chains below all came from one sample that was sequenced in a study of shared clonotypes between healthy human individuals. The table came from immunoSEQ multiplex PCR; TCRdb's copy has only in-frame clones and leaves some out. The profile shows millions of clones, 85% to 95% of them singletons. The specimen sequenced was naive CD4+ T cells from PBMCs. As for subset: CD45RA+ positively selected. These receptors all stem from a man in his late teens or twenties in good health. Some clones in this sample may be carry-over from other donors' samples.

The rearrangement joins TRBV15 to TRBJ2-3; 13 bases fit TRBD2. V was clipped by 3 bases and J by 3 bases; unmatched bases: 15. This CDR3 has 20 residues. Germline V gene sequence: CDR1 LNHNV, CDR2 YYDKDF (reference sequence). CDR3 residues: CATSRGELAGGPVGTDTQYF. In DNA form, the CDR3 reads TGTGCCACCAGCAGGGGCGAACTAGCGGGAGGGCCTGTGGGGACAGATACGCAGTATTTT.

CDR3 sequence reads: CATSRDAQGRAYLQPQHF. In DNA form, the CDR3 reads TGTGCCACCAGCAGAGATGCCCAGGGCAGGGCCTATCTTCAGCCCCAGCATTTT. The rearrangement joins TRBV15 to TRBJ1-5; maybe TRBD1 (5 bases). CDR1 LNHNV and CDR2 YYDKDF come from the germline V gene (reference sequence). This CDR3 region has 18 residues. The V and J ends lost 0 bases and 6 bases respectively, with 21 bases between them.

V gene TRBV6-1 combines with J gene TRBJ2-7; the D is unclear. CDR3 size: 13 residues. Germline V CDR1 and CDR2: MNHNS, SASEGT. Trimming removed 1 base at V and 3 bases at J, with 7 bases between. The CDR3 region is CASSEGAVYEQYF. The CDR3 DNA is TGTGCCAGCAGTGAAGGGGCAGTCTACGAGCAGTACTTC.

This rearrangement joins TRBV11-2 to TRBJ1-1, with 8 nucleotides matching TRBD1. The CDR3 contains 16 residues. CDR1 and CDR2 (germline): SGHAT, FQNNGV. Trimming at V came to 6 bases and at J to 0 bases, leaving 9 bases not matched to a gene. In nucleotides, the CDR3 is TGTGCCAGCAGTCAACGGACAGGGCCTATGAACACTGAAGCTTTCTTT. It codes for CASSQRTGPMNTEAFF.

This clone came up once. The chain carries TRBV28 and TRBJ1-2, with TRBD1 matching 8 bases. The germline CDR1 and CDR2 sequences are MDHEN and SYDVKM. This CDR3 region has 14 residues. The V segment lost 10 bases and the J segment 9 bases; nucleotides outside the gene matches: 16. The CDR3 loop is CAIIQGEEGMSYTF. CDR3 in DNA: TGTGCCATTATACAGGGGGAGGAAGGAATGAGCTACACCTTC.

V and J are TRBV27 and TRBJ2-1; 7 positions match TRBD2. This CDR3 is 17 amino acids long. Germline V gene lookup returns CDR1 MNHEY and CDR2 SMNVEV (reference sequence). V was clipped by 0 bases and J by 9 bases; unmatched bases: 14. The CDR3 DNA is TGTGCCAGCAGTTTATCGGGCGGGAGAGGGGTGTTCTTTGAGCAGTTCTTC. Its translation is CASSLSGGRGVFFEQFF.

The V and J genes are TRBV27 and TRBJ1-2; D may be TRBD1 (5 bases). Germline V lookup: CDR1 MNHEY, CDR2 SMNVEV (reference sequence). V gave up 3 bases and J gave up 4 bases, with 18 bases separating them. The CDR3 spans 16 residues. The CDR3 DNA reads TGTGCCAGCAGTTTTCAACCCGGGACGGGACCCTATGGCTACACCTTC. Its protein is CASSFQPGTGPYGYTF.

V usage is TRBV15 and J usage is TRBJ1-4; D is unresolved. Trimming cost V 5 bases and J 0 bases, with 10 bases left between them. This CDR3 is built from 15 residues. Germline V gives CDR1 LNHNV, CDR2 YYDKDF (reference sequence). Written as DNA, the CDR3 is TGTGCCACCAGCCCCCGGGGAGCAACTAATGAAAAACTGTTTTTT. Translated, it gives CATSPRGATNEKLFF.

Comment on this clone: The same CDR3 arises from other DNA sequences in this sample as well. The chain links TRBV19 to TRBJ1-3; D unclear. CDR3 size: 15 residues. Trimming removed 3 bases from V and 0 bases from J, with 9 bases in between. The germline V gene encodes CDR1 LNHDA and CDR2 SQIVND (reference sequence). In DNA form, the CDR3 reads TGTGCCAGTAGTATGGGTGCATACTCTGGAAACACCATATATTTT. It encodes CASSMGAYSGNTIYF. The entire variable domain, with the rest obtained from reference TRBV19 and TRBJ1-3, is as follows: DGGITQSPKYLFRKEGQNVTLSCEQNLNHDAMYWYRQDPGQGLRLIYYSQIVNDFQKGDIAEGYSVSREKKESFPLTVTSAQKNPTAFYLCASSMGAYSGNTIYFGEGSWLTVV.

The chain recombines TRBV5-1 with TRBJ2-2; D is perhaps TRBD1 or TRBD2 (6 bases each). The CDR3 loop spans 14 amino acids. CDR1 and CDR2 (germline): SGHRS, YFSETQ. The germline V and J ends were trimmed by 6 bases and 6 bases, with 15 bases remaining between them. The CDR3, as DNA: TGCGCCAGCACCGAACAGGGAGGTTCCGGGGAGCTGTTTTTT. Protein sequence: CASTEQGGSGELFF.

The rearrangement joins TRBV28 to TRBJ1-5; 8 bases match TRBD1. CDR3 length: 16 amino acids. The junction had 9 bases not matched to a gene; V was cut back by 6 bases and J by 2 bases. Germline V lookup: CDR1 MDHEN, CDR2 SYDVKM. Written as DNA, the CDR3 is TGTGCCAGCAGCCTCCCAGGGGGCGGACGCAATCAGCCCCAGCATTTT. Amino acid sequence: CASSLPGGGRNQPQHF.

Turning to this clone: Sequence at one end of the junction differs from germline and may be a read error. The J gene is TRBJ1-2, the V gene TRBV7-9, with unresolved D. There are 11 residues in the CDR3. Germline CDR1 is SEHNR and CDR2 is FQNEAQ (reference sequence). CDR3: CASRGDGVPSF. CDR3 DNA sequence: TGTGCCAGCAGGGGAGATGGGGTTCCCAGCTTC.

This clone was recorded only once. The V call is TRBV27, the J call TRBJ2-3, with D perhaps TRBD1 (5 bases). Germline assignment: CDR1 MNHEY and CDR2 SMNVEV (reference sequence). V was clipped by 5 bases and J by 6 bases, with 12 bases between them. This CDR3 has 13 residues. CDR3 nucleotides: TGTGCCAGCAGTGTGCAGGGAACGGATACGCAGTATTTT. Protein: CASSVQGTDTQYF.

This clone was seen only once. The V gene is TRBV2, the J gene TRBJ2-5, with TRBD2 as a possible D gene (6 bases). The CDR3 spans 16 residues. Per the germline V gene, CDR1 is SNHLY and CDR2 is FYNNEI. V lost 3 bases to trimming and J lost 1 base, with 15 bases between them. Here the CDR3 reads CASSDLRRGAQETQYF. In DNA, the CDR3 is TGTGCCAGCAGTGATCTCAGGCGGGGTGCCCAAGAGACCCAGTACTTC.

V is TRBV5-6 and J is TRBJ2-7; the D gene is possibly TRBD1 (6 bases). V gave up 3 bases and J gave up 5 bases, with 18 bases separating them. The CDR3 is made up of 15 amino acids. The germline V gene encodes CDR1 SGHDT and CDR2 YYEEEE. CDR3: CASSSRQVTTHEQYF. In nucleotides, the CDR3 is TGTGCCAGCAGCTCACGACAGGTGACGACCCACGAGCAGTACTTC.

The V call is TRBV5-6, the J call TRBJ2-2, with TRBD2 as a possible D gene (6 bases). The CDR3 runs to 14 residues. Germline V lookup: CDR1 SGHDT, CDR2 YYEEEE. V gave up 2 bases and J gave up 8 bases, with 13 bases separating them. The CDR3 is CASSLPGLSGELFF. The CDR3 region has the DNA TGTGCCAGCAGCTTACCGGGACTCTCGGGGGAGCTGTTTTTT.

The chain is built from TRBV6-1 and TRBJ2-7; D may correspond to TRBD1 or TRBD2 (5 bases each). The CDR3 is 12 residues long. Trimming cost V 7 bases and J 5 bases, with 12 bases left between them. Germline V lookup: CDR1 MNHNS, CDR2 SASEGT. This CDR3 reads CASTEGSNEQYF. In DNA form, the CDR3 reads TGTGCCAGCACCGAGGGGTCTAACGAGCAGTACTTC.

This chain connects TRBV10-1 to TRBJ2-7; D is perhaps TRBD2 (6 bases). Between the trimmed V and J ends, which lost 4 bases and 4 bases, there was a span of 14 bases. The CDR3 extends over 14 amino acids. The germline gives CDR1 WNHNN, CDR2 SYGVQD (reference sequence). DNA of the CDR3: TGCGCCAGCAGTGCCGGGACTGAGGGATACGAGCAGTACTTC. Encoded protein: CASSAGTEGYEQYF.

The rearrangement uses TRBV5-1 and TRBJ1-1; D is unclear. The CDR3 contains 14 residues. The V end lost 4 bases, the J end lost 1 base, and 11 bases lay between the germline ends. Germline V gives CDR1 SGHRS, CDR2 YFSETQ. The CDR3 DNA reads TGCGCCAGCAGCCCCCCGTCCCAGAACACTGAAGCTTTCTTT. Its translation is CASSPPSQNTEAFF. The complete variable domain, with remaining parts taken from reference TRBV5-1 and TRBJ1-1, reads KAGVTQTPRYLIKTRGQQVTLSCSPISGHRSVSWYQQTPGQGLQFLFEYFSETQRNKGNFPGRFSGRQFSNSRSEMNVSTLELGDSALYLCASSPPSQNTEAFFGQGTRLTVV.

In DNA form, the CDR3 reads TGTGCCAGCAGCCCGACAGGGGCCGGTTTAGAGACCCAGTACTTC. This translates into CASSPTGAGLETQYF. The chain links TRBV5-6 to TRBJ2-5, with 8 bases matching TRBD1. Losses at the gene ends were 4 bases for V and 4 bases for J; bases not matched to a gene: 9. This CDR3 comprises 15 residues. The germline CDR1 and CDR2 sequences are SGHDT and YYEEEE.

This clone came up a few times. The J gene is TRBJ1-1, the V gene TRBV9; D might be TRBD1 (6 bases). CDR1 is SGDLS and CDR2 is YYNGEE in the germline V gene. Trimming took off 0 bases at V and 6 bases at J, with 12 bases between the two ends. The CDR3 loop spans 14 amino acids. Here the CDR3 DNA reads TGTGCCAGCAGCGTAGCTACAGGGCCTGCTGAAGCTTTCTTT. Translating it yields CASSVATGPAEAFF.